The 14 T cell receptor beta chains given below trace back to one sample, sequenced in a study of T cells in Graves' hyperthyroidism and ophthalmopathy. TCR beta CDR3 sequences were amplified from RNA transcripts. First-round RT-PCR of the TCR CDR3 relied on the HTBI primer set. TCRdb reprocessed the multiplex PCR reads via MiXCR and lists one record per CDR3 protein. The sample contains hundreds of thousands of distinct CDR3 sequences, 16% of which appear only once. The material sequenced was blood. Receptor source: a woman in her twenties or thirties with Graves' hyperthyroidism.

The sample holds a few counts of this clonotype. This chain joins TRBV20-1 and TRBJ1-6, with 7 bases identical to TRBD1. Germline lookup yields CDR1 DFQATT and CDR2 SNEGSKA (reference sequence). This CDR3 has 15 residues. Trimming removed 2 bases from V and 10 bases from J; junction bases left unmatched: 11. In nucleotides, the CDR3 is TGCAGTGCTAGACCTGGGACAGCGCCGGGGTCACCCCTCCACTTT. This gives the protein CSARPGTAPGSPLHF.

The chain joins TRBV15 to TRBJ2-5, with D unresolved. Trimming stripped 3 bases from V and 8 bases from J, with 10 bases between. This CDR3 spans 12 amino acids. CDR1 and CDR2 (germline): LNHNV, YYDKDF (reference sequence). The CDR3 reads CATSSTGPTQYF. The CDR3 nucleotides read TGTGCCACCAGCAGTACTGGCCCCACCCAGTACTTC.

The rearrangement links TRBV10-3 to TRBJ2-1; D is ambiguous. Between the trimmed V and J ends, which lost 2 bases and 6 bases, there was a span of 5 bases. CDR3 length: 12 residues. Germline V gives CDR1 ENHRY, CDR2 SYGVKD. Here the CDR3 DNA reads TGTGCCATCAGTGAGCATTCCAATGAGCAGTTCTTC. It is translated as CAISEHSNEQFF.

This clonotype was seen a handful of times. V and J are TRBV9 and TRBJ2-1; tentatively, D is TRBD2 (5 bases). The V gene lost 1 base and the J gene lost 10 bases, with 15 bases spanning the gap. The V gene's germline CDR1 is SGDLS and CDR2 YYNGEE. There are 14 residues in the CDR3. CDR3 bases: TGTGCCAGCAGCGTACCGGGCCACGGAGGAGAGCAGTTCTTC. It translates to CASSVPGHGGEQFF.

This clonotype was recorded at least ten times. V and J are TRBV7-8 and TRBJ1-1, with a weak D call TRBD1 (5 bases). Per germline, CDR1 SGHVS and CDR2 FQNEAQ. V lost 5 bases and J lost 0, with 13 bases in between. CDR3 length: 15 residues. DNA for the CDR3: TGTGCCAGCAGCGACGGACCAGGGTTGAACACTGAAGCTTTCTTT. Protein product: CASSDGPGLNTEAFF.

This clonotype has a count of ten or more. V usage is TRBV6-5 and J usage is TRBJ2-1; tentative D call: TRBD2 (5 bases). Trimming left V 0 bases short and J 0 bases short, with 12 bases between. Looked up from germline, CDR1 is MNHEY and CDR2 is SVGAGI. The CDR3 runs to 17 residues. CDR3 DNA: TGTGCCAGCAGTTACTCGGCGGGCGATTTCTCCTACAATGAGCAGTTCTTC. Translation: CASSYSAGDFSYNEQFF.

About this clonotype itself: This CDR3 is missing its conserved last phenylalanine or tryptophan, likely due to a read error. This chain joins TRBV2 and TRBJ2-1; 10 bases are shared with TRBD2. The CDR3 sequence is 15 residues long. Germline lookup yields CDR1 SNHLY and CDR2 FYNNEI. J gave up 6 bases and V 4 bases, and 6 bases lay outside the gene matches. CDR3 nucleotides: TGTGCCAGCAGTGTTGGGACTAGCGTATCCAATGAGCAGTTCCTC. This translates into CASSVGTSVSNEQFL.

This clonotype was detected a few times. The V and J genes are TRBV29-1 and TRBJ2-1; 7 bases match TRBD2. From germline, CDR1 is SQVTM and CDR2 ANQGSEA. CDR3 length equals 17 residues. This CDR3 is CSHARERVRGVYNEQFF. The CDR3 nucleotides are TGCAGTCATGCGCGGGAGAGGGTTAGAGGTGTCTACAATGAGCAGTTCTTC.

This clonotype has ten or more counts. V gene TRBV28 combines with J gene TRBJ1-6, with D possibly TRBD1 on 6 matching bases. CDR3 length equals 15 residues. Trimming removed 7 bases from V and 9 bases from J, with 19 bases in between. Germline V gene lookup returns CDR1 MDHEN and CDR2 SYDVKM. The CDR3 nucleotides read TGTGCCAGCAACGTCGAACAGGGTTCGGTTTCACCCCTCCACTTT. It codes for CASNVEQGSVSPLHF.

Only a few counts were recorded for this clonotype. The J gene is TRBJ1-6, the V gene TRBV28; 7 bases map to TRBD1. The CDR3 has 15 amino acids. The V and J ends lost 3 bases and 7 bases, in that order; junction bases with no gene match: 6. Germline CDR1 reads MDHEN; CDR2 reads SYDVKM. CDR3 residues: CASSFQGDQNSPLHF. CDR3 DNA sequence: TGTGCCAGCAGTTTTCAGGGGGATCAGAATTCACCCCTCCACTTT.

This clonotype was picked up many times. The chain recombines TRBV3-1 with TRBJ2-5; D may be TRBD2 (6 bases). V was shortened by 1 base and J by 5 bases, with 14 bases between the two germline ends. The CDR3 totals 15 residues. CDR1 is LGHDT and CDR2 is YNNKEL in the germline V gene (reference sequence). The CDR3 spells CASSQANRRAETQYF. Here the CDR3 DNA reads TGTGCCAGCAGCCAAGCGAACAGGAGGGCGGAGACCCAGTACTTC.

Ten or more counts support this clonotype. The rearrangement links TRBV19 to TRBJ1-2, with TRBD1 matching 8 bases. With V trimmed by 4 bases and J by 5 bases, 6 bases remained unmatched. Germline values: CDR1 LNHDA, CDR2 SQIVND (reference sequence). The CDR3 extends over 14 amino acids. Here the CDR3 reads CASSTQGQEYGYTF. Here the CDR3 DNA reads TGTGCCAGTAGTACCCAGGGACAGGAATATGGCTACACCTTC. Supplemented by reference TRBV19 and TRBJ1-2, the full variable domain reads DGGITQSPKYLFRKEGQNVTLSCEQNLNHDAMYWYRQDPGQGLRLIYYSQIVNDFQKGDIAEGYSVSREKKESFPLTVTSAQKNPTAFYLCASSTQGQEYGYTFGSGTRLTVV.

This clonotype appeared a few times. V is TRBV27 and J is TRBJ2-2; D is uncertain. Germline values: CDR1 MNHEY, CDR2 SMNVEV (reference sequence). V was clipped by 3 bases and J by 4 bases, with 9 bases between them. This CDR3 has 14 amino acids. Here the CDR3 DNA reads TGTGCCAGCAGTTTTGGGGTCTCCACCGGGGAGCTGTTTTTT. The encoded protein is CASSFGVSTGELFF.

The genes are TRBV7-9 and TRBJ2-1, with 10 bases matching TRBD2. Per germline, CDR1 SEHNR and CDR2 FQNEAQ (reference sequence). The V gene end was trimmed by 2 bases and the J gene end by 9 bases; junction bases not matched to a gene: 19. This CDR3 region has 19 residues. CDR3 bases: TGTGCCAGCAGCTTAAAGCTACGAGGGGCTAGCGGGAGTAGGGGTGAGCAGTTCTTC. This encodes CASSLKLRGASGSRGEQFF. Full variable domain (missing parts from reference TRBV7-9 and TRBJ2-1): DTGVSQNPRHKITKRGQNVTFRCDPISEHNRLYWYRQTLGQGPEFLTYFQNEAQLEKSRLLSDRFSAERPKGSFSTLEIQRTEQGDSAMYLCASSLKLRGASGSRGEQFFGPGTRLTVL.